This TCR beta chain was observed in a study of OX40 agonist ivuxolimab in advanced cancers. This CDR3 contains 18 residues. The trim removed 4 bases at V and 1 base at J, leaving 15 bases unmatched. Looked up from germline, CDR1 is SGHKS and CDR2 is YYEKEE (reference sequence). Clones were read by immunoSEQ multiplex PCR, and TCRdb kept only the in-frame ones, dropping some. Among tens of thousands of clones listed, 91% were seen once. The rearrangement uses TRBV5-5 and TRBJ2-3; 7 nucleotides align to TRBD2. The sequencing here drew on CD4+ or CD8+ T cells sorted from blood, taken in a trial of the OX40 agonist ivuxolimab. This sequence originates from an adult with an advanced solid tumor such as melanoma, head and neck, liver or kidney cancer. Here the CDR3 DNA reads TGTGCCAGCAGCCCGCTGGTCCTTCTAGCGGACCGCACAGATACGCAGTATTTT. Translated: CASSPLVLLADRTDTQYF.